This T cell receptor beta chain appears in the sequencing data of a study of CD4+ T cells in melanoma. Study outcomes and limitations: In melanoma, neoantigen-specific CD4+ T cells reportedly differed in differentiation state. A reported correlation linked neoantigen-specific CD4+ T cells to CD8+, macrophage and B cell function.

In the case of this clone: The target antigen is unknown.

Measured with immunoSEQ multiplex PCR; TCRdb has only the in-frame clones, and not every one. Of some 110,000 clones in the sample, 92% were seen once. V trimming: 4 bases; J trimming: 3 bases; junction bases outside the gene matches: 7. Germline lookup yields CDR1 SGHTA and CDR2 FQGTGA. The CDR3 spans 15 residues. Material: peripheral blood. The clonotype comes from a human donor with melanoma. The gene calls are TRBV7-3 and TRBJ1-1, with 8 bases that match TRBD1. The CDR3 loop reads CASSSSGGAYTEAFF. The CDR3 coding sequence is TGTGCCAGCAGCTCCTCAGGGGGCGCGTACACTGAAGCTTTCTTT. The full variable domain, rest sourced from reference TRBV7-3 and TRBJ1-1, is GAGVSQTPSNKVTEKGKYVELRCDPISGHTALYWYRQSLGQGPEFLIYFQGTGAADDSGLPNDRFFAVRPEGSVSTLKIQRTERGDSAVYLCASSSSGGAYTEAFFGQGTRLTVV.